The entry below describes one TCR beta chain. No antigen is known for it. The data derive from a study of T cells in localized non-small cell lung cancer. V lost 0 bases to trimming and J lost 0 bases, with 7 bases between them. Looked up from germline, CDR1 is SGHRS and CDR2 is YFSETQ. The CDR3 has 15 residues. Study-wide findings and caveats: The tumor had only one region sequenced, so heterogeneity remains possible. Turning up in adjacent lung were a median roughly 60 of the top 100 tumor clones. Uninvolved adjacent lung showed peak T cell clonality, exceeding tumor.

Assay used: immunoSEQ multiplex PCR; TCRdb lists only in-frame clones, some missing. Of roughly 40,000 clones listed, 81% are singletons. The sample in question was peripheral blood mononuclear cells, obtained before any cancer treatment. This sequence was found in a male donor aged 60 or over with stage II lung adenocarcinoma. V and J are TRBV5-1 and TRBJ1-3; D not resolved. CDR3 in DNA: TGCGCCAGCAGCTTGGGGACGGTCTCTGGAAACACCATATATTTT. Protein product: CASSLGTVSGNTIYF.